The clone carrying this T cell receptor beta chain was seen a single time. Its specificity is not known. The CDR3 length is 14 residues. J gave up 8 bases and V 3 bases, and 9 bases lay outside the gene matches. Germline CDR1 reads SGDLS; CDR2 reads YYNGEE. The PCR made use of 60 Vbeta and 13 Jbeta primers. Assay used: immunoSEQ multiplex PCR; TCRdb lists only in-frame clones, some missing. This sample has about 63,000 clones, with under 85% found just once. The data originate from a study of cytomegalovirus exposure and HLA in healthy donors. Regarding the study as a whole: Cytomegalovirus-associated TCR beta chains were listed, numbering under 200. In an earlier analysis, productive rearrangement rates for most beta V segments clustered near 87% or 30%.

The specimen sequenced was PBMCs. This TCR was recovered from a man aged 45-65 years in good health and CMV-seronegative. V is TRBV9 and J is TRBJ1-2, with 8 nucleotides matching TRBD1. The CDR3 loop reads CASSGGQGWIGYTF. Written as DNA, the CDR3 is TGTGCCAGCAGCGGCGGACAGGGATGGATAGGCTACACCTTC. Full variable domain (remainder filled in from reference TRBV9 and TRBJ1-2): DSGVTQTPKHLITATGQRVTLRCSPRSGDLSVYWYQQSLDQGLQFLIQYYNGEERAKGNILERFSAQQFPDLHSELNLSSLELGDSALYFCASSGGQGWIGYTFGSGTRLTVV.